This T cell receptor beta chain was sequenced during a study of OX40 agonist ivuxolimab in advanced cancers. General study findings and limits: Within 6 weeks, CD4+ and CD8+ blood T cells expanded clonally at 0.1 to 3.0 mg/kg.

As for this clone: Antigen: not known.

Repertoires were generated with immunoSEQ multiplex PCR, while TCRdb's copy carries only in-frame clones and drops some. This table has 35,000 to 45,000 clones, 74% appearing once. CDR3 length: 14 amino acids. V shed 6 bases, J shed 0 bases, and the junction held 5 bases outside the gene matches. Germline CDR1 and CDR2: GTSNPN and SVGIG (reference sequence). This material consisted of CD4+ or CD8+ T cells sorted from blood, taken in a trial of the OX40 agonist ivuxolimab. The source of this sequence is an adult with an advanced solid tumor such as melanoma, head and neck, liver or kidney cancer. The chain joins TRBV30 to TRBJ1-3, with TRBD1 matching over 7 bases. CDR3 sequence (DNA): TGTGCCTGCCATAGGGACAGCTCTGGAAACACCATATATTTT. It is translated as CACHRDSSGNTIYF.